This TCR beta chain was captured in a study of T cells expressing NK-cell markers. TCRdb re-called the 5' RACE reads and gives one entry per CDR3 protein, without DNA. The data include some 460,000 distinct CDR3 sequences; the top ten clones carry about 1.5%. Per the germline V gene, CDR1 is LNHNV and CDR2 is YYDKDF (reference sequence). The CDR3 is 15 amino acids. V usage is TRBV15 and J usage is TRBJ2-5; lacking DNA, the TRBD1 call made by TCRdb goes unchecked. The sample was blood T cells: a sorted CD56 or NKG2C T cell subset, CD4+ or CD8+ T cells, or bulk PBMC T cells (not recorded which). The clonotype originates from a woman between 45 and 65 years old in good health. CDR3 sequence: CATSDPPLAVQTQYF.